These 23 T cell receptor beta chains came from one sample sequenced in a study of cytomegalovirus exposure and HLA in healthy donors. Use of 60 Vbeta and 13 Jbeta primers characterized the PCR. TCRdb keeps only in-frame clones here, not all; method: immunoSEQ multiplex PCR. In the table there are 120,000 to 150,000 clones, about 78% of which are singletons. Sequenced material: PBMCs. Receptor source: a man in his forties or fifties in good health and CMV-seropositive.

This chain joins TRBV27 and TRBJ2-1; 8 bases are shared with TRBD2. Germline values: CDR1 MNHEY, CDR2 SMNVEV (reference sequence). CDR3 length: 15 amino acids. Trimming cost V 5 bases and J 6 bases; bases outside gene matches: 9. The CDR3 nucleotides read TGTGCCAGCAGTCCCGCGGGGGGTCGGGGCAATGAGCAGTTCTTC. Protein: CASSPAGGRGNEQFF.

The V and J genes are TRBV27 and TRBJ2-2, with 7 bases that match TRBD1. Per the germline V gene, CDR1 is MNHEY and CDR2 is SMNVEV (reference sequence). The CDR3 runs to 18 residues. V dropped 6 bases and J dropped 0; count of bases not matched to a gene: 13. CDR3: CASSFLRTGTANTGELFF. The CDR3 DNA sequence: TGTGCCAGCAGCTTCCTTCGAACCGGGACAGCGAACACCGGGGAGCTGTTTTTT.

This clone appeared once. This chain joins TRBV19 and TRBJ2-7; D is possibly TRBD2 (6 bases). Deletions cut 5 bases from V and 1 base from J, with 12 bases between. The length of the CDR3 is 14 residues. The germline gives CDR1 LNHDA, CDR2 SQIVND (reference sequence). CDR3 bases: TGTGCCAGTAGTCTCTCGGGGGATTCCTACGAGCAGTACTTC. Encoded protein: CASSLSGDSYEQYF.

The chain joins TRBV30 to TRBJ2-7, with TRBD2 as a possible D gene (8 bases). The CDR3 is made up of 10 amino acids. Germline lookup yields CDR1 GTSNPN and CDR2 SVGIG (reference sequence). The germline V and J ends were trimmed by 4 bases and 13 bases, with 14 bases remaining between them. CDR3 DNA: TGTGCCTGGATAGCGGGACAGATTTACTTC. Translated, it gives CAWIAGQIYF.

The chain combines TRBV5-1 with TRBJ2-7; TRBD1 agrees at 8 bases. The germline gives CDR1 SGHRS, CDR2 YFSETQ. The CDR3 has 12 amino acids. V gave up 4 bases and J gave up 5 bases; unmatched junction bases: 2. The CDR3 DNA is TGCGCCAGCAGCGAGGACAGGGACGAGCAGTACTTC. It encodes CASSEDRDEQYF.

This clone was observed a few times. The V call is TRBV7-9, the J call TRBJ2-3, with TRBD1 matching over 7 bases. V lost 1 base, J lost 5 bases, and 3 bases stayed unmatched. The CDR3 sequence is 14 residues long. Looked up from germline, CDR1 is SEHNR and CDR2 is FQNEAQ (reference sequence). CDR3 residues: CASSLVTGVDTQYF. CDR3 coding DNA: TGTGCCAGCAGCTTAGTCACAGGGGTAGATACGCAGTATTTT.

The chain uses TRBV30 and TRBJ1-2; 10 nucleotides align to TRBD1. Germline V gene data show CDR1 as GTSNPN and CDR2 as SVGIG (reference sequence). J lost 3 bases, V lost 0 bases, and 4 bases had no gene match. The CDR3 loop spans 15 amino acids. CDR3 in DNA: TGTGCCTGGAGTGTACCGGGACAGGGGCACTATGGCTACACCTTC. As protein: CAWSVPGQGHYGYTF.

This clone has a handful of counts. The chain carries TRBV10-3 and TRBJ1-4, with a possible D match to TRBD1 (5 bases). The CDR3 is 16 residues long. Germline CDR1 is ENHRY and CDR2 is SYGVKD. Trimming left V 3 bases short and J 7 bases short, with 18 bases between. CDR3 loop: CAISEKGAPMFEKLFF. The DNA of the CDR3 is TGTGCCATCAGTGAAAAAGGGGCTCCTATGTTTGAAAAACTGTTTTTT.

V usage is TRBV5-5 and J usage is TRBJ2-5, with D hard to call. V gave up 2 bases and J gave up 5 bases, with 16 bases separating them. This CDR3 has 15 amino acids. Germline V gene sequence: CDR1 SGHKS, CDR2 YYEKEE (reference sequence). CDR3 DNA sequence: TGTGCCAGCAGCTTACCCAGGATGCGAGAGGAGACCCAGTACTTC. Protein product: CASSLPRMREETQYF.

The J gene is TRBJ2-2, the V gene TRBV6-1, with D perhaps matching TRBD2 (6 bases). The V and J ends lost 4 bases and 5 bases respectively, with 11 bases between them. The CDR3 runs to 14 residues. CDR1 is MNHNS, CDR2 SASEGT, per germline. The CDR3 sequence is CASSVGRRTGELFF. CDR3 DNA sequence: TGTGCCAGCAGTGTGGGGAGGCGGACCGGGGAGCTGTTTTTT.

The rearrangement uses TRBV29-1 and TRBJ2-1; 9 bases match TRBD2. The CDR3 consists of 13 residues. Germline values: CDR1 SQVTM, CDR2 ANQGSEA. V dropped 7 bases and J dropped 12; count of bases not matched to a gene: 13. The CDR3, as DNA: TGCAGCGCCCCGGTGGGTAGCGGGAGTTGGCAGTTCTTC. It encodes CSAPVGSGSWQFF.

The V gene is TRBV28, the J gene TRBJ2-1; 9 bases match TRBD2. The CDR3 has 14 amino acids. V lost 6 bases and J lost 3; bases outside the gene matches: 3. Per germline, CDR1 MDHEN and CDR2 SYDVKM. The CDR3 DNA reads TGTGCCAGCAGAGCGGGGGGAAACTACAATGAGCAGTTCTTC. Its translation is CASRAGGNYNEQFF.

CDR3 sequence reads: CASSLLAGASETQYF. The CDR3 DNA sequence: TGTGCCAGCAGCTTACTAGCGGGAGCGTCAGAGACCCAGTACTTC. The gene calls are TRBV6-6 and TRBJ2-5, with TRBD2 identical over 11 bases. CDR3 size: 15 residues. After removal of 6 bases from V and 4 bases from J, the junction contained 7 bases not matched to a gene. The germline CDR1 and CDR2 sequences are MNHNY and SVGAGI (reference sequence).

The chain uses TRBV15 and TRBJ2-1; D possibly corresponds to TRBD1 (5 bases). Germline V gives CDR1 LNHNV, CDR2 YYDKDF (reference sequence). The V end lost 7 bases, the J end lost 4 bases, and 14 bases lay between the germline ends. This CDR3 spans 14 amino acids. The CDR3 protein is CATKRSGSYNEQFF. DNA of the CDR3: TGTGCCACCAAGAGATCAGGGTCTTACAATGAGCAGTTCTTC.

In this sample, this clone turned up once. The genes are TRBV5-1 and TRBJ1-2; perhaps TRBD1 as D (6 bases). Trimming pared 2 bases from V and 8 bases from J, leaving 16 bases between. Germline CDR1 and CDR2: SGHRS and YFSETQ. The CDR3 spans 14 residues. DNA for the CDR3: TGCGCCAGCAGCTTTGACAGGATCGTGGGCGGCTACACCTTC. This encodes CASSFDRIVGGYTF.

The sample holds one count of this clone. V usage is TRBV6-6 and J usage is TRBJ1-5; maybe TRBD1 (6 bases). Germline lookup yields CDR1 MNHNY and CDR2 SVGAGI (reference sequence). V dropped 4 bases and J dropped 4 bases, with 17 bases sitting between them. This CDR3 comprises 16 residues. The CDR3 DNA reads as TGTGCCAGCAGTTCCCGGGACACCTTCTTTAATCAGCCCCAGCATTTT. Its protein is CASSSRDTFFNQPQHF.

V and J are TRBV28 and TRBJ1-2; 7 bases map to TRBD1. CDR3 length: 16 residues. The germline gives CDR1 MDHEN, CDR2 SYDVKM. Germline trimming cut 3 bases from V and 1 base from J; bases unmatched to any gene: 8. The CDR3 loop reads CASSLLTGILNYGYTF. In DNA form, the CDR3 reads TGTGCCAGCAGTTTGTTGACAGGGATTCTTAACTATGGCTACACCTTC.

The DNA of the CDR3 is TGTGCCACCAGCAGAGGGGGGCCAAGTTGGAATGAGCAGTTCTTC. It yields the protein CATSRGGPSWNEQFF. The chain joins TRBV15 to TRBJ2-1, with a possible D match to TRBD1 (6 bases). Per the germline V gene, CDR1 is LNHNV and CDR2 is YYDKDF (reference sequence). V gave up 1 base and J gave up 7 bases, with 14 bases separating them. The CDR3 contains 15 residues.

The CDR3 reads CAWNGLAGVASYNEQFF. CDR3 coding DNA: TGTGCCTGGAACGGGCTAGCGGGAGTCGCGTCCTACAATGAGCAGTTCTTC. J is TRBJ2-1 and V is TRBV30, with 10 bases identical to TRBD2. J lost 1 base, V lost 4 bases, and 10 bases had no gene match. Germline V gene sequence: CDR1 GTSNPN, CDR2 SVGIG (reference sequence). This CDR3 comprises 17 residues. Complete variable domain (other parts from reference TRBV30 and TRBJ2-1): SQTIHQWPATLVQPVGSPLSLECTVEGTSNPNLYWYRQAAGRGLQLLFYSVGIGQISSEVPQNLSASRPQDRQFILSSKKLLLSDSGFYLCAWNGLAGVASYNEQFFGPGTRLTVL.

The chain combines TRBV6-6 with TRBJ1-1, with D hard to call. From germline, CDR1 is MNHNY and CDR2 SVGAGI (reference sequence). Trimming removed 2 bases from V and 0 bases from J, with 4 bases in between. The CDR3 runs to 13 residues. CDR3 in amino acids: CASSYVVNTEAFF. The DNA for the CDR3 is TGTGCCAGCAGTTACGTCGTGAACACTGAAGCTTTCTTT.

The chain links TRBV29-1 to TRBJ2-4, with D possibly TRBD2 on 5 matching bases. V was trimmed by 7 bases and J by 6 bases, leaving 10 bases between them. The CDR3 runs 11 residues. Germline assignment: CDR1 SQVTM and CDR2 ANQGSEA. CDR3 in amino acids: CSALLGNIQYF. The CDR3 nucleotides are TGCAGCGCCCTACTAGGAAACATTCAGTACTTC.

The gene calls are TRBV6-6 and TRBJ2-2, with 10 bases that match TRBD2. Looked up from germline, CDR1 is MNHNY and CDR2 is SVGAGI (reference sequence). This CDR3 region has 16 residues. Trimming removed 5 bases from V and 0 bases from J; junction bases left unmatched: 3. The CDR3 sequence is CASSPTSGANTGELFF. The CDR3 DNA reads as TGTGCCAGCAGTCCAACTAGCGGGGCGAACACCGGGGAGCTGTTTTTT.

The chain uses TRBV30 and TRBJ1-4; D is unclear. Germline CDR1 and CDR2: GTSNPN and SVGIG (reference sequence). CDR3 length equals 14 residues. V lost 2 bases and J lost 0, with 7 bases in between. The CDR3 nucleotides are TGTGCCTGGAGTCCTCCCCCAACTAATGAAAAACTGTTTTTT. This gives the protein CAWSPPPTNEKLFF. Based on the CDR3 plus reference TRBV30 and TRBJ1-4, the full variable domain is SQTIHQWPATLVQPVGSPLSLECTVEGTSNPNLYWYRQAAGRGLQLLFYSVGIGQISSEVPQNLSASRPQDRQFILSSKKLLLSDSGFYLCAWSPPPTNEKLFFGSGTQLSVL.